This T cell receptor (beta chain) was obtained from a study of PD-1 blockade in classical Hodgkin lymphoma. Time point defined: cycle 4 day 1 (C4D1), after five to seven weeks of nivolumab. Relapse was seen in all patients after autologous stem cell transplantation, and brentuximab vedotin exposure was variable. Thawed PBMCs were the source of CD4+ T cells, purified by magnetic negative selection. Sequencing was performed with immunoSEQ multiplex PCR; in TCRdb, only in-frame clones are kept and a portion is missing. Among 15,000 to 20,000 clones listed, roughly four fifths were seen once. The CDR3 has 14 amino acids. V shed 5 bases and J shed 6 bases, with 17 bases lying between them. Germline V lookup: CDR1 MNHEY, CDR2 SVGAGI.

The source is a human donor with classical Hodgkin lymphoma. The sequencing used CD4+ T cells from blood, collected before the fourth cycle of nivolumab. This sequence joins TRBV6-5 and TRBJ2-7, with D hard to call. CDR3: CASSITRDFSEQYF. As DNA, the CDR3 is TGTGCCAGCAGTATAACGAGAGATTTTTCCGAGCAGTACTTC.